This T cell receptor (beta chain) was profiled in a study of shared T cell receptors in the human thymus. Trimming removed 5 bases from V and 1 base from J; junction bases left unmatched: 2. This CDR3 spans 14 amino acids. Germline-derived CDR1 and CDR2 are SGHNT and YENEEA. Clones were sequenced by immunoSEQ multiplex PCR, and TCRdb holds only the in-frame ones, with some missing. The table lists approximately 580,000 clones, 75% to 85% of them singletons. This same sample was also taken into another study, of human thymus T cells. That report notes: The people who donated were healthy Finnish babies having corrective surgery for congenital heart defects. The study used thymus tissue resected during corrective heart surgery. Thymic and blood repertoires showed apparently biased V and J gene usage. Related research reported highly overlapping thymic repertoires among unrelated individuals.

The J gene is TRBJ1-1, the V gene TRBV11-3; 9 bases fit TRBD1. The specimen was thymocytes. The TCR sequence derives from a boy younger than two with a congenital heart defect. CDR3 protein: CASSLGQGNTEAFF. The CDR3 region has the DNA TGTGCCAGCAGCCTGGGACAGGGGAACACTGAAGCTTTCTTT.